This TCR beta chain was sequenced for a study of OX40 agonist ivuxolimab in advanced cancers. In the study overall: Each patient was given ivuxolimab into a vein every 2 weeks, at 0.01 to 10 mg/kg. Earlier treatment with anti-PD-1, anti-PD-L1 or anti-CTLA-4 was permitted, and 30% to 40% had received some. Patients receiving dose escalation had hepatocellular carcinoma, melanoma, renal cell or head and neck cancer.

Germline V gene sequence: CDR1 SGHNT, CDR2 YENEEA. V was clipped by 8 bases and J by 4 bases; unmatched bases: 4. This CDR3 has 13 residues. The cohort excluded patients with autoimmune disease history or systemic immunosuppression. Profiled with immunoSEQ multiplex PCR; TCRdb holds only in-frame clones, not every one. This table holds approximately 40,000 clones, roughly 85% found once. The receptor was isolated from an adult with an advanced solid tumor such as melanoma, head and neck, liver or kidney cancer. Sequenced here: CD4+ or CD8+ T cells sorted from blood, sampled in a trial of the OX40 agonist ivuxolimab. This chain links TRBV11-3 with TRBJ1-1, with 10 bases that match TRBD1. The DNA for the CDR3 is TGTGCCAGCTGGGGACAGGGGAGCACTGAAGCTTTCTTT. It codes for CASWGQGSTEAFF.